These T cell receptor beta chains were read from a single sample in a study of blood T cell repertoires in COVID-19. TCRdb's table, derived via immunoSEQ multiplex PCR, lists solely in-frame clones and lacks some. The sample yields roughly 75,000 clones, roughly 80% seen once. Sequencing was done on a sample of peripheral blood. These TCRs come from a man aged 45-60 years with COVID-19, enrolled during active disease. Both conserved end residues are part of each CDR3. D genes are given only for firm matches. Part of the rows lack a size; the others show once, few, many or a class for expanded clones.

TRBV10-3	TRBD1	TRBJ2-5	NA	14	TGTGCCATCAGTCCACAGGGGTATGACGAGACCCAGTACTTC	CAISPQGYDETQYF
TRBV5-1	NA	TRBJ2-1	NA	18	TGCGCCAGCAGCTCTCCACTACTAGCTCTCGAGTGGTACAATGAGCAGTTCTTC	CASSSPLLALEWYNEQFF
TRBV4-2	TRBD2	TRBJ2-2	NA	18	TGTGCCAGCAGCCAAGATTATCTCGGGACTAGTAACCCCGGGGAGCTGTTTTTT	CASSQDYLGTSNPGELFF
TRBV21-1	NA	TRBJ2-2	NA	18	TGTGCCAGCCCCCGGACTAGCGGGAGGGAACGTTTCCCCGGGGAGCTGTTTTTT	CASPRTSGRERFPGELFF
TRBV7-6	TRBD2	TRBJ2-5	NA	15	TGTGCCAGCAGCTCCAGACTGGGCGGGGGGGAGACCCAGTACTTC	CASSSRLGGGETQYF
TRBV20-1	TRBD1	TRBJ2-7	NA	13	TGCAGTGCTAGTAACAGGGGCACCTACGAGCAGTACTTC	CSASNRGTYEQYF
TRBV7-6	TRBD1	TRBJ1-2	NA	13	TGTGCCAGCAGCGAACGGACAGGGGTCGGCTACACCTTC	CASSERTGVGYTF
TRBV9	NA	TRBJ1-1	once	14	TGTGCCAGCAGCCCCCAAGGGGGGGCTGCTGAAGCTTTCTTT	CASSPQGGAAEAFF
TRBV5-5	TRBD1	TRBJ1-5	NA	16	TGTGCCAGCAGCTTGGGGGGACAGCTTAGCAATCAGCCCCAGCATTTT	CASSLGGQLSNQPQHF
TRBV6-5	NA	TRBJ2-1	once	13	TGTGCCAGCAGCCCGCGCTCCTACAATGAGCAGTTCTTC	CASSPRSYNEQFF
TRBV7-9	TRBD1	TRBJ2-2	once	15	TGTGCCAGCAGCTTTCAGGGGGCGAACACCGGGGAGCTGTTTTTT	CASSFQGANTGELFF
TRBV7-6	NA	TRBJ2-5	few	15	TGTGCCAGCAGCTCAGACCGCGCCGGCGGGCTGACCCAGTACTTC	CASSSDRAGGLTQYF
TRBV7-9	NA	TRBJ2-7	NA	14	TGTGCCAGCAGCTTAGGGCAGTACTCCTACGAGCAGTACTTC	CASSLGQYSYEQYF
TRBV5-1	NA	TRBJ2-4	NA	16	TGCGCCAGCACCCGGTGGGGAAGGGGTGGCAAAAACATTCAGTACTTC	CASTRWGRGGKNIQYF
TRBV2	TRBD1	TRBJ1-5	few	14	TGTGCCAGCAGCGGGACAGGGGGGCTCGTCCCCCAGCATTTT	CASSGTGGLVPQHF
TRBV28	NA	TRBJ2-1	NA	14	TGTGCCAGCAGATCCGGTCGGGTTAGCAATGAGCAGTTCTTC	CASRSGRVSNEQFF
TRBV3-1/TRBV3-2	TRBD1	TRBJ2-7	NA	12	TGTGCCAGCAGCACCCGACAGGGGGTGCAGTACTTC	CASSTRQGVQYF
TRBV6-4	NA	TRBJ2-2	many	13	TGTGCCAGCAAGGGGGTAGGCACCGGGGAGCTGTTTTTT	CASKGVGTGELFF
TRBV9	TRBD1	TRBJ2-1	NA	15	TGTGCCAGCAGCGAGACAGGGCCCTCCTACAATGAGCAGTTCTTC	CASSETGPSYNEQFF
TRBV19	TRBD1	TRBJ2-1	NA	14	TGTGCCAGTCGAATGGACAGGGGAAGGAATGAGCAGTTCTTC	CASRMDRGRNEQFF
TRBV5-6	TRBD1	TRBJ1-1	many	15	TGTGCCAGCGGTACAGGGGCTTTAATGAACACTGAAGCTTTCTTT	CASGTGALMNTEAFF
TRBV14	NA	TRBJ2-1	few	14	TGTGCCAGCAGCCAGATGCATGGCAGGGGTGAGCAGTTCTTC	CASSQMHGRGEQFF
TRBV7-9	NA	TRBJ1-5	NA	13	TGTGCCAGCAGCACCCGAGGCGGTCAGCCCCAGCATTTT	CASSTRGGQPQHF
TRBV4-2	NA	TRBJ2-4	NA	14	TGTGCCAGCAGCCAAGACCGACAGCAAAACATTCAGTACTTC	CASSQDRQQNIQYF
TRBV6-5	TRBD1	TRBJ2-2	NA	15	TGTGCCAGCAGTCCAAACAGGGGCGACACCGGGGAGCTGTTTTTT	CASSPNRGDTGELFF
TRBV19	NA	TRBJ1-2	NA	15	TGTGCCAGTAGTATAGATCTTTGGGCAGAATATGGCTACACCTTC	CASSIDLWAEYGYTF
TRBV6-1	NA	TRBJ1-6	NA	13	TGTGCCAGCAGTGAAAGGGGTGCTTCACCCCTCCACTTT	CASSERGASPLHF
TRBV24-1	NA	TRBJ2-1	NA	13	TGTGCCACCAGTGATAGGCTCGGGATTGAGCAGTTCTTC	CATSDRLGIEQFF
TRBV7-7	NA	TRBJ2-5	once	15	TGTGCTAGCAGCTTAGTTGGATCAGAGGGAGAGACCCAGTACTTC	CASSLVGSEGETQYF
TRBV3-1/TRBV3-2	NA	TRBJ2-3	NA	12	TGTGCCAGCAGCCAAGTAGTAACTATGAAGTATTTT	CASSQVVTMKYF
TRBV7-2	TRBD2	TRBJ2-7	NA	15	TGTGCCAGCAGCCCAGATGGCGGGGGGGCCGACGAGCAGTACTTC	CASSPDGGGADEQYF
TRBV7-9	TRBD1	TRBJ2-5	NA	14	TGTGCCAGCAGCATCACAGGGGCTCAAGAGACCCAGTACTTC	CASSITGAQETQYF
TRBV21-1	NA	TRBJ2-5	once	19	TGTGCCAGCAGCAAAGGGACAGGGAAAAACCCGACGTCTCAAGAGACCCAGTACTTC	CASSKGTGKNPTSQETQYF
TRBV2	NA	TRBJ2-3	NA	14	TGTGCCAGCAGTGAGCCGAGCCCAACCGATACGCAGTATTTT	CASSEPSPTDTQYF
TRBV7-8	TRBD1	TRBJ1-3	NA	14	TGTGCCAGCCTACAGGGGGTTACTGGAAACACCATATATTTT	CASLQGVTGNTIYF
TRBV30	NA	TRBJ2-7	NA	15	TGTGCCTGGAGTGGGGTGGAGCGTAGCTCCTACGAGCAGTACTTC	CAWSGVERSSYEQYF
TRBV29-1	TRBD1	TRBJ2-7	NA	13	TGCAGCGTCGATCAACAGGGGGCAGGGGAGCAGTACTTC	CSVDQQGAGEQYF
TRBV14	NA	TRBJ2-7	NA	14	TGTGCCAGCAGCCAACAGACACTTTCCTACGAGCAGTACTTC	CASSQQTLSYEQYF
TRBV6-5	TRBD1	TRBJ1-1	NA	14	TGTGCCAGCATCCCTGCGGACAGGGGAATTGAAGCTTTCTTT	CASIPADRGIEAFF
TRBV28	TRBD1	TRBJ1-1	NA	15	TGTGCCAGCAGTCCTTCGGACAGGGGGCTGACTGAAGCTTTCTTT	CASSPSDRGLTEAFF
TRBV15	TRBD2	TRBJ2-7	few	13	TGTGCCACCAGCAGATTCGGGGGGGAAGAGCAGTACTTC	CATSRFGGEEQYF
TRBV10-3	NA	TRBJ2-7	NA	16	TGTGCCATCAGTGAGCCGGGAGAGGGGGCGAAAAACGAGCAGTACTTC	CAISEPGEGAKNEQYF
TRBV11-2	TRBD2	TRBJ2-1	NA	14	TGTGCCAGCAGCTTAGAAGCGGGAGGGAATGAGCAGTTCTTC	CASSLEAGGNEQFF
TRBV20-1	TRBD2	TRBJ2-5	NA	15	TGCAGTGCTAGTCCCCTAGCGGGAGGGCAAGAGACCCAGTACTTC	CSASPLAGGQETQYF
TRBV7-3	NA	TRBJ1-1	few	13	TGTGCCAGCAGCTTAGACATGAACACTGAAGCTTTCTTT	CASSLDMNTEAFF
TRBV5-6	NA	TRBJ2-1	few	14	TGTGCCAGCAGCTTGGCCGGGGTAGATAATGAGCAGTTCTTC	CASSLAGVDNEQFF
TRBV20-1	NA	TRBJ2-7	NA	11	TGCAGTGCGCCCAGGGGGGACGAGCAGTACTTC	CSAPRGDEQYF
TRBV14	NA	TRBJ2-5	NA	15	TGTGCCAGCAGCCCCTGGGATTACACAGGGGAGACCCAGTACTTC	CASSPWDYTGETQYF
TRBV7-8	NA	TRBJ2-7	NA	14	TGTGCCAGCAGCCCGGGGAGGGGGAAGGGGGAGCAGTACTTC	CASSPGRGKGEQYF
TRBV9	NA	TRBJ2-3	NA	15	TGTGCCAGCAGCGTAGGAGGGCGCGAGGCAGATACGCAGTATTTT	CASSVGGREADTQYF
TRBV5-4	NA	TRBJ1-1	NA	14	TGTGCCAGCAGCTCCAGGGGTGGGTATGGTGAAGCTTTCTTT	CASSSRGGYGEAFF
TRBV27	TRBD2	TRBJ2-7	NA	14	TGTGCCAGCAGTTACCTAGCGGGAGGGTACGAGCAGTACTTC	CASSYLAGGYEQYF
TRBV19	TRBD1	TRBJ2-2	NA	16	TGTGCCAGTAGTATGCGGCAGGGGGCAGGAACCGGGGAGCTGTTTTTT	CASSMRQGAGTGELFF
TRBV11-3	NA	TRBJ2-2	few	15	TGTGCCAGCAGCTTAGGGACTACCGACACCGGGGAGCTGTTTTTT	CASSLGTTDTGELFF